The 15 T cell receptor beta chains below come from one sample, sequenced in a study of OX40 agonist ivuxolimab in advanced cancers. Profiled with immunoSEQ multiplex PCR; TCRdb holds only in-frame clones, not every one. The data contain approximately 32,000 clones, approximately 81% of them singletons. The source material was CD4+ or CD8+ T cells sorted from blood, sampled in a trial of the OX40 agonist ivuxolimab. The receptors come from an adult with an advanced solid tumor such as melanoma, head and neck, liver or kidney cancer.

J is TRBJ1-1 and V is TRBV4-1; D not resolved. Deletions cut 0 bases from V and 4 bases from J, with 12 bases between. CDR1 is MGHRA and CDR2 is YSYEKL in the germline V gene. CDR3 length: 15 residues. The CDR3 spells CASSQDQGKSTEAFF. The CDR3 DNA follows: TGCGCCAGCAGCCAAGATCAAGGAAAAAGCACTGAAGCTTTCTTT.

This clone appeared once. V gene TRBV4-1 combines with J gene TRBJ2-3; 10 positions match TRBD1. The CDR3 has 17 amino acids. Trimming removed 1 base from V and 4 bases from J; junction bases left unmatched: 8. CDR1 is MGHRA, CDR2 YSYEKL, per germline. The CDR3 DNA follows: TGCGCCAGCAGCCAAGCTAGGACAGGGGGGCTCCCAGATACGCAGTATTTT. Translated, it gives CASSQARTGGLPDTQYF.

The genes are TRBV15 and TRBJ2-7; the match to TRBD2 covers 7 bases. Germline trimming cut 1 base from V and 2 bases from J; bases unmatched to any gene: 11. The CDR3 spans 17 residues. CDR1 is LNHNV, CDR2 YYDKDF, per germline (reference sequence). The CDR3 DNA follows: TGTGCCACCAGCAGAGTACCTAGCGGAGATTACGCCTACGAGCAGTACTTC. Amino acid sequence: CATSRVPSGDYAYEQYF.

The chain combines TRBV29-1 with TRBJ2-1; 9 bases agree with TRBD1. Unmatched junction bases numbered 3, after V lost 6 bases and J lost 3 bases. Germline CDR1 and CDR2: SQVTM and ANQGSEA. The length of the CDR3 is 13 residues. This CDR3 is CSVGQGSYNEQFF. The CDR3 region has the DNA TGCAGCGTCGGACAGGGGAGCTACAATGAGCAGTTCTTC.

CDR3 region: CASTPFHRDSAYGYTF. CDR3 sequence (DNA): TGTGCCAGCACGCCTTTTCACCGGGACAGCGCCTATGGCTACACCTTC. The V call is TRBV28, the J call TRBJ1-2; 7 bases line up with TRBD1. In germline, CDR1 is MDHEN, CDR2 SYDVKM. This CDR3 has 16 amino acids. With 7 bases clipped from V and 4 bases from J, the junction kept 15 bases outside the gene matches.

V and J are TRBV28 and TRBJ1-4; D not certain. In germline, CDR1 is MDHEN, CDR2 SYDVKM. This CDR3 is built from 11 residues. V lost 3 bases and J lost 7, with 3 bases in between. DNA for the CDR3: TGTGCCAGCAGTTTGGTTGAAAAACTGTTTTTT. Residues: CASSLVEKLFF.

The chain is built from TRBV10-3 and TRBJ2-7, with 10 bases identical to TRBD2. CDR3 length: 14 amino acids. Germline-derived CDR1 and CDR2 are ENHRY and SYGVKD. Unmatched junction bases numbered 4, after V lost 4 bases and J lost 4 bases. The CDR3 nucleotides read TGTGCCATCAGTGTTGGGACTAGCGTTTACGAGCAGTACTTC. This gives the protein CAISVGTSVYEQYF.

The rearrangement joins TRBV7-9 to TRBJ2-1; 9 bases map to TRBD2. This CDR3 comprises 15 residues. The germline V gene has CDR1 SEHNR and CDR2 FQNEAQ (reference sequence). The V and J ends lost 5 bases and 8 bases, in that order; junction bases with no gene match: 10. As DNA, the CDR3 is TGTGCCAGCAGCCCCAGCGCGGGGGGGCGCGATGAGCAGTTCTTC. Its translation: CASSPSAGGRDEQFF.

In its sample, this clone was seen a few times. The chain couples TRBV15 to TRBJ2-1; 7 bases are a match to TRBD1. The CDR3 runs to 15 residues. Germline CDR1 and CDR2: LNHNV and YYDKDF (reference sequence). Trimming removed 1 base from V and 3 bases from J; junction bases left unmatched: 3. The CDR3: CATSRGTGDYNEQFF. The CDR3 DNA sequence: TGTGCCACCAGCAGAGGGACAGGAGACTACAATGAGCAGTTCTTC.

The J gene is TRBJ1-5, the V gene TRBV19, with unresolved D. CDR3 length: 15 amino acids. Germline CDR1 is LNHDA and CDR2 is SQIVND (reference sequence). Trimming cost V 6 bases and J 0 bases, with 12 bases left between them. The CDR3 spells CASSLKGISNQPQHF. The CDR3 DNA is TGTGCCAGTAGCCTAAAGGGAATTAGCAATCAGCCCCAGCATTTT.

Concerning this clone: The junction departs from germline at one end; a sequencing error may be responsible. The chain combines TRBV6-6 with TRBJ1-5; unclear D gene. The CDR3 contains 14 residues. Germline loops: CDR1 MNHNY, CDR2 SVGAGI (reference sequence). The chain's CDR3 is CASSASDANQLQHF. The DNA of the CDR3 is TGTGCCAGCAGTGCCTCGGACGCCAATCAGCTCCAGCATTTT.

The rearrangement joins TRBV4-1 to TRBJ2-7; 8 nucleotides agree with TRBD2. Germline CDR1 MGHRA, CDR2 YSYEKL. V was pared by 1 base and J by 2 bases, with 7 bases of the junction left unmatched. The CDR3 length is 16 residues. The CDR3: CASSQGQRGPAYEQYF. The CDR3 region has the DNA TGCGCCAGCAGCCAAGGCCAGCGGGGGCCCGCCTACGAGCAGTACTTC.

The CDR3 protein is CASRIGGRENNEQFF. CDR3 bases: TGTGCCAGCAGAATAGGCGGGAGGGAAAACAATGAGCAGTTCTTC. This sequence joins TRBV7-9 and TRBJ2-1; 9 bases match TRBD2. The ends lost 6 bases at V and 5 bases at J; junction bases unmatched: 8. Germline CDR1 reads SEHNR; CDR2 reads FQNEAQ (reference sequence). The CDR3 length is 15 residues.

Concerning this clone: A read error may explain this, as a much larger clone is one base away. The V and J genes are TRBV7-6 and TRBJ2-5; 8 nucleotides line up with TRBD1. The CDR3 consists of 16 residues. Trimming took 2 bases from V and 4 from J; bases not matched to a gene: 9. The germline V gene encodes CDR1 SGHVS and CDR2 FNYEAQ. The CDR3 region is CASSLFSRGPGETQYF. In DNA form, the CDR3 reads TGTGCCAGCAGCTTATTTAGCAGGGGGCCGGGAGAGACCCAGTACTTC.

This chain connects TRBV28 to TRBJ2-3; D is ambiguous. Germline V gene lookup returns CDR1 MDHEN and CDR2 SYDVKM. This CDR3 spans 16 amino acids. With 3 bases removed from V and 0 bases from J, the gap between germline ends came to 13 bases. DNA for the CDR3: TGTGCCAGCAGTTTCCTCTCGCTAGACAGCACAGATACGCAGTATTTT. Translation: CASSFLSLDSTDTQYF.